This T cell receptor beta chain stems from a study of T cell responses to AZD1222 COVID-19 vaccine. The study, taken as a whole, reports: Spike-specific TCR breadth and depth both grew after two AZD1222 doses. Regions left unmutated in variants are reportedly the target of nearly half of spike-specific TCRs. Vaccine-associated CD4 TCRs ranged over spike, dominating at 160-218 and 743-854.

This CDR3 contains 21 residues. CDR1 and CDR2 (germline): PRHDT, FYEKMQ (reference sequence). Trimming removed 7 bases at V and 1 base at J, with 31 bases between. Repertoires were generated with immunoSEQ multiplex PCR, while TCRdb's copy carries only in-frame clones and drops some. The table includes 100,000 to 150,000 clones, around 86% detected once. Of note for this clone: Its antigen remains unknown.

The genes are TRBV13 and TRBJ2-2; D is perhaps TRBD1 (5 bases). The sample consisted of peripheral blood, taken on day 0 of AZD1222 vaccination. This receptor was taken from an adult in good health. The DNA of the CDR3 is TGTGCCAGCACCCAAGGGGCCCTCTCCGGTCTCCTCACTTTGAACACCGGGGAGCTGTTTTTT. Protein sequence: CASTQGALSGLLTLNTGELFF. The variable domain in full, with the rest retrieved from reference TRBV13 and TRBJ2-2, is AAGVIQSPRHLIKEKRETATLKCYPIPRHDTVYWYQQGPGQDPQFLISFYEKMQSDKGSIPDRFSAQQFSDYHSELNMSSLELGDSALYFCASTQGALSGLLTLNTGELFFGEGSRLTVL.